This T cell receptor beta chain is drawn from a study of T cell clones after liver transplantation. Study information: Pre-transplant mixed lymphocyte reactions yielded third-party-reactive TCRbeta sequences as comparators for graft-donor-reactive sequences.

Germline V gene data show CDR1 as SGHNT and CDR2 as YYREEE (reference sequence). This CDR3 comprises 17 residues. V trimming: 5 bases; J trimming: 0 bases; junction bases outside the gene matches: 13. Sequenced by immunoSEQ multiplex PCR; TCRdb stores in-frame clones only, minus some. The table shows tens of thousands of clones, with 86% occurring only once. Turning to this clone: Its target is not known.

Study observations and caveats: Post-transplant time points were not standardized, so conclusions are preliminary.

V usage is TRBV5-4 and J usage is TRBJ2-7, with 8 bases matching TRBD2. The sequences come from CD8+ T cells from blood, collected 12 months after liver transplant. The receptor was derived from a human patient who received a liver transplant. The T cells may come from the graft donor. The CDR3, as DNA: TGTGCCAGCAGGGAGGATCCGGGACTAGAATACTCCTACGAGCAGTACTTC. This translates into CASREDPGLEYSYEQYF.